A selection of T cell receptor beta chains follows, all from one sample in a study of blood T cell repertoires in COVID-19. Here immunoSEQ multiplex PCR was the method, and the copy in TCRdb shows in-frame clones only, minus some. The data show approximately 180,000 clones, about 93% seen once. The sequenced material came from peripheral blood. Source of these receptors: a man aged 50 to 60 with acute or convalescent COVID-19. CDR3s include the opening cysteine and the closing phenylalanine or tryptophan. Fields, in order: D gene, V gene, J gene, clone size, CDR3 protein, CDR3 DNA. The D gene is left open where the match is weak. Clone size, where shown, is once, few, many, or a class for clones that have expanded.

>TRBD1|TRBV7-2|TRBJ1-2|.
CASSRYEGQGDYTF
TGTGCCAGCAGCCGTTATGAGGGACAGGGCGACTACACCTTC
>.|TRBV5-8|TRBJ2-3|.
CATGGAPTDTQYF
TGTGCCACCGGAGGGGCCCCCACAGATACGCAGTATTTT
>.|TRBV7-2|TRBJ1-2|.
CASTIRNNYGYTF
TGTGCCAGCACCATCAGAAATAACTATGGCTACACCTTC
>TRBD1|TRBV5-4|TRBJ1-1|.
CASSERQGAYEAFF
TGTGCCAGCAGCGAACGACAGGGGGCCTATGAAGCTTTCTTT
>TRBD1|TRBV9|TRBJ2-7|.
CASSRGTGTSYEQYF
TGTGCCAGCAGCAGAGGGACAGGAACCTCCTACGAGCAGTACTTC
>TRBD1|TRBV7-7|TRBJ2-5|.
CASSENTGTGGETQYF
TGTGCTAGCAGCGAGAATACCGGGACAGGGGGCGAGACCCAGTACTTC
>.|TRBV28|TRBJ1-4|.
CASSFVEKLFF
TGTGCCAGCAGTTTCGTTGAAAAACTGTTTTTT
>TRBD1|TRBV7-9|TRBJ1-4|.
CASSFTWDRGEKLFF
TGTGCCAGCAGTTTCACGTGGGACAGGGGCGAAAAACTGTTTTTT
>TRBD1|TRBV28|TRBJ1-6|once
CASTTTGGFNSPLHF
TGTGCCAGCACCACGACAGGGGGATTTAATTCACCCCTCCACTTT
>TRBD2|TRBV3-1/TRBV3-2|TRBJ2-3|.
CASPGGGVPDTQYF
TGTGCCAGTCCGGGCGGGGGGGTTCCAGATACGCAGTATTTT
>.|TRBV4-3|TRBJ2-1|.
CASSQMDSLGEQFF
TGCGCCAGCAGCCAGATGGACAGCCTGGGTGAGCAGTTCTTC
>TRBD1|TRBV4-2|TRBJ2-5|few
CASNAGTDQETQYF
TGTGCCAGCAACGCCGGGACAGACCAAGAGACCCAGTACTTC
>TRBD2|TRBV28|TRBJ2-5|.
CASSDSGAVKETQYF
TGTGCCAGCAGCGATAGCGGGGCCGTAAAAGAGACCCAGTACTTC
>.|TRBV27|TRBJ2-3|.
CASRIDYTDTQYF
TGTGCCAGCAGAATCGACTATACAGATACGCAGTATTTT
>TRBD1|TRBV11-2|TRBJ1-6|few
CASSLVGTGPSPLHF
TGTGCCAGCAGCTTAGTCGGGACAGGGCCTTCACCCCTCCACTTT
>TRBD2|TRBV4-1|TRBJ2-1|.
CASSQGGLAGEAYNEQFF
TGCGCCAGCAGCCAGGGAGGACTAGCGGGAGAGGCCTACAATGAGCAGTTCTTC
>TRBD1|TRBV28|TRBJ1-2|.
CASRLQGAEDGYTF
TGTGCCAGCAGGCTACAGGGGGCGGAAGATGGCTACACCTTC
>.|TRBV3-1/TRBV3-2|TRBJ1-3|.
CASSQEAGFSGNTIYF
TGTGCCAGCAGCCAAGAGGCGGGGTTCTCTGGAAACACCATATATTTT
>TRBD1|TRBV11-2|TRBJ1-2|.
CASSPGQGVYGYTF
TGTGCCAGCAGCCCGGGACAGGGGGTGTATGGCTACACCTTC
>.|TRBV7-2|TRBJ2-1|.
CASSLGASSYNEQFF
TGTGCCAGCAGCTTAGGGGCCAGCTCCTACAATGAGCAGTTCTTC
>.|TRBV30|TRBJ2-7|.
CACLDNFSYEQYF
TGTGCCTGCCTGGACAACTTCTCCTACGAGCAGTACTTC
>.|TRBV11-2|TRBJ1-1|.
CASSSTRLGAFF
TGTGCCAGCAGCTCGACGAGACTAGGAGCTTTCTTT